This is a list of T cell receptor beta chains from one sample in a study of beta chain features in type 1 diabetes. The protocol was immunoSEQ multiplex PCR, while the TCRdb copy is restricted to in-frame clones and leaves out a portion. The table records some 270,000 clones, around 7.3% of them present only once. Sequenced material: central memory CD4+ T cells from blood. The source is a woman younger than 35 in good health. Both conserved end residues are part of each CDR3. D genes are given only for firm matches. Some rows mark clone size as missing; the rest say once, few, many or name a class of expanded clone.

V,J,D,size,DNA,CDR3
TRBV19,TRBJ1-1,.,.,TGTGCCAGTAGTAGAACAGCGAACACTGAAGCTTTCTTT,CASSRTANTEAFF
TRBV5-1,TRBJ2-3,TRBD1,few,TGCGCCAGCACCTTGGGGGACAGGAGTGATACGCAGTATTTT,CASTLGDRSDTQYF
TRBV7-2,TRBJ1-4,.,few,TGTGCCAGCAAGGGCGGAAATGAAAAACTGTTTTTT,CASKGGNEKLFF
TRBV14,TRBJ2-3,TRBD2,.,TGTGCCAGCAGTTTTTATCTAGCGGGGGATACGCAGTATTTT,CASSFYLAGDTQYF
TRBV28,TRBJ1-1,.,few,TGTGCCAGCACCGGACAAGGCACTGAAGCTTTCTTT,CASTGQGTEAFF
TRBV10-3,TRBJ2-1,.,.,TGTGCCATCAGTGTTGGGGGGTCTAACTACAATGAGCAGTTCTTC,CAISVGGSNYNEQFF
TRBV4-3,TRBJ1-1,.,few,TGCGCCAGCAGCTACAGGGAGAACACTGAAGCTTTCTTT,CASSYRENTEAFF
TRBV7-2,TRBJ2-1,.,many,TGTGCCAGCAGCCCGATAGAGCGAGAGCAGTTCTTC,CASSPIEREQFF
TRBV9,TRBJ2-3,TRBD1,.,TGTGCCAGCAGCGCGATAGGACAGGCCACAGATACGCAGTATTTT,CASSAIGQATDTQYF
TRBV5-1,TRBJ1-5,TRBD1,.,TGCGCCAGCAGCTTAGACGGACAGGGCAATCAGCCCCAGCATTTT,CASSLDGQGNQPQHF
TRBV25-1,TRBJ2-5,TRBD2,few,TGTGCCAGCAGTTCGGCGGGGACTAGCGGTAAACTTCAAGAGACCCAGTACTTC,CASSSAGTSGKLQETQYF
TRBV5-6,TRBJ2-3,TRBD2,many,TGTGCCAGCAGCTTCGGTAGCGGGGGCTACACAGATACGCAGTATTTT,CASSFGSGGYTDTQYF
TRBV28,TRBJ1-5,.,few,TGTGCCAGCACCCCGACGGCCTATCAGCCCCAGCATTTT,CASTPTAYQPQHF
TRBV11-2,TRBJ1-5,.,few,TGTGCCAGCAGCTTAGGAAGCAATCAGCCCCAGCATTTT,CASSLGSNQPQHF
TRBV18,TRBJ2-5,.,few,TGTGCCAGCTCCGGGAACGTCGGGGAGACCCAGTACTTC,CASSGNVGETQYF
TRBV5-1,TRBJ2-3,TRBD2,.,TGCGCCAGCAGCTCCGGTTGGGAAGGGAGGGCCTCAGATACGCAGTATTTT,CASSSGWEGRASDTQYF
TRBV7-2,TRBJ2-6,.,few,TGTGCCAGCAGCTTCCCGTGGGGGGCCAACGTCCTGACTTTC,CASSFPWGANVLTF
TRBV29-1,TRBJ2-1,.,.,TGCAGCGTGGGAGGCTCCTGGATAGGTGAGCAGTTCTTC,CSVGGSWIGEQFF
TRBV7-3,TRBJ2-2,TRBD2,.,TGTGCCAGCAGCTTTACTAGCGTCGGGGAGCTGTTTTTT,CASSFTSVGELFF
TRBV16,TRBJ2-1,.,few,TGTGCCAGCAGCCAATGGGGAGCTAGCCCCTACAATGAGCAGTTCTTC,CASSQWGASPYNEQFF
TRBV7-2,TRBJ2-5,.,.,TGTGCCAGCAGCAACAACGGATTTCAGCAAGAGACCCAGTACTTC,CASSNNGFQQETQYF
TRBV11-1,TRBJ2-7,.,few,TGTGCCATTACTTACAGCGAGCAGTACTTC,CAITYSEQYF
TRBV7-2,TRBJ1-3,.,.,TGTGCCAGCAGCTCTGGAGGAGGTGGAAACACCATATATTTT,CASSSGGGGNTIYF
TRBV19,TRBJ1-1,.,.,TGTGCCAGTAGTATGGCCTTCGACACTGAAGCTTTCTTT,CASSMAFDTEAFF